This T cell receptor beta chain was sequenced for a study of cytomegalovirus exposure and HLA in healthy donors. Overall study results and limits: Presence/absence analyses rested on an assumption that sequencing depth was roughly uniform across donors.

The ends lost 2 bases at V and 0 bases at J; junction bases unmatched: 1. The CDR3 totals 15 residues. Germline assignment: CDR1 KGHSH and CDR2 LQKENI. PCR involved 60 Vbeta and 13 Jbeta primers. Sequencing used immunoSEQ multiplex PCR; TCRdb keeps in-frame clones, though not all of them. This table has about 180,000 clones, more than 70% appearing once. This clone has more than one count but fewer than ten. Its antigen is not identified. This clonotype was obtained from a girl between 10 and 17 years old in good health and CMV-seropositive. The specimen sequenced was PBMCs. The chain uses TRBV18 and TRBJ2-3, with 8 bases fitting TRBD2. CDR3: CASSPTSGSTDTQYF. As DNA, the CDR3 is TGTGCCAGCTCACCAACTAGCGGTAGCACAGATACGCAGTATTTT.